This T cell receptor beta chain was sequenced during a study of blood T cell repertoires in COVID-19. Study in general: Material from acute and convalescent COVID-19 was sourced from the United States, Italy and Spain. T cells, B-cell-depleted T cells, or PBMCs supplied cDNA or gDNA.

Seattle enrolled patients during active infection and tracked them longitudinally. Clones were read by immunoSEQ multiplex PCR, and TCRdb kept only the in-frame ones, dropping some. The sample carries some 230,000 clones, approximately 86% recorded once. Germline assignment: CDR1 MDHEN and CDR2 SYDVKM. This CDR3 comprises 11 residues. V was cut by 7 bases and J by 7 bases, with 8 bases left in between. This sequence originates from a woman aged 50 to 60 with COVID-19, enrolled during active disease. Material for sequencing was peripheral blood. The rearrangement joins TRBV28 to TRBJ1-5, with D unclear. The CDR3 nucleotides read TGTGCCAGCATGACTAGGCAGCCCCAGCATTTT. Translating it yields CASMTRQPQHF.